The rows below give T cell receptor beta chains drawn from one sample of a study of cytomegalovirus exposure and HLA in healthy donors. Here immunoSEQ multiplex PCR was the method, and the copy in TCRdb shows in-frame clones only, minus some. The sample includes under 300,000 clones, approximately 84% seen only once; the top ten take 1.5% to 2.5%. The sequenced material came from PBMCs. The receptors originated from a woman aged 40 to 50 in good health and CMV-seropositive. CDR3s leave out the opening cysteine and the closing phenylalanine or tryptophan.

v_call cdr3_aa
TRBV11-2 ASSKRTGMNTEAF
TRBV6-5 ASSYPGLAGANEQY
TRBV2 ASQLAVSTDTQY
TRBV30 AWGQVTGRGNTIY
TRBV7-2 ASSLAFMASGREGLGYEQY
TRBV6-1 ASSESLRFAGNTIY
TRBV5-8 ASSLDVGQGQNTEAF
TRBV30 AWRRQGNQPQH
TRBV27 ASSAHMNTEAF
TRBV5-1 ASSSFSDSTFNEQF
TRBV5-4 ASSPGLAGEYEQY
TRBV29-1 SVEWARGYGYT
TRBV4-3 ASSLGLAGAAEQF
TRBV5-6 ASSLGEGSGVTVRNIQY
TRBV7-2 ASSGGLAGVGYEQY
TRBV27 ASSLGSGESQPDTQY
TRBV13 ASSLASGANVLT
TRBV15 ATSRGGTGNTEAF
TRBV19 ASSIGTGYYEQY
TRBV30 AWSVPSGRSNEQF
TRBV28 ASSKGLAGGEDTQY
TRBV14 ASSQDFGRGRGLKNTEAF
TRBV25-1 ASSATGTGREQY
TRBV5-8 ASSFLGLAGAYEQY
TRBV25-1 ASSATGSGEQY
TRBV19 ASSIAHSGTGEETQY
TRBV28 ASSRRSQSTQETQY
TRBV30 AWNGGGSPLH
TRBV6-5 ASRMTGLETQY
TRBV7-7 ASSLAGGQNTGELF
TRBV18 ASSPTVSNEKLF
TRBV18 ASSPGQGPSEQY
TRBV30 ACLTHRDTGRTQY
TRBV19 ASRSGNTIY
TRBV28 ATLPGRAGNSPLH
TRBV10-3 AISGTSGRYNEQF
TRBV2 ASTGHPDNEQF
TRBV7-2 ASSLELAGGRDEQF
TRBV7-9 ASSPRQGGETQY
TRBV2 ASTTRRTGISNQPQH